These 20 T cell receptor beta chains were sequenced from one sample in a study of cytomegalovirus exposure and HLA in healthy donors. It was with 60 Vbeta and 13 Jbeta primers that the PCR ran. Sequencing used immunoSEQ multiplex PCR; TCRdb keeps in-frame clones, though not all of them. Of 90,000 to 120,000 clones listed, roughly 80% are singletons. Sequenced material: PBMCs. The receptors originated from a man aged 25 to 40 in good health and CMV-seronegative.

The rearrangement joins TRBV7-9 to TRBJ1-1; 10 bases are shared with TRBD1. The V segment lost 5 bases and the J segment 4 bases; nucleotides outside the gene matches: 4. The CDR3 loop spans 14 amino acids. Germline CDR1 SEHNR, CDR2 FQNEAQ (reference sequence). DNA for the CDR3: TGTGCCAGCAGCACATGGGACAGGGGCACTGAAGCTTTCTTT. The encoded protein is CASSTWDRGTEAFF.

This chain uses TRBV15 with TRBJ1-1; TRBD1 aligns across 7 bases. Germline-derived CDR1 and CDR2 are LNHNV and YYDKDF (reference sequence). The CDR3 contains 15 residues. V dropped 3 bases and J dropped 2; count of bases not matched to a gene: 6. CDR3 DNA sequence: TGTGCCACCAGCAGTTATGACAGGGCCAACACTGAAGCTTTCTTT. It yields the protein CATSSYDRANTEAFF.

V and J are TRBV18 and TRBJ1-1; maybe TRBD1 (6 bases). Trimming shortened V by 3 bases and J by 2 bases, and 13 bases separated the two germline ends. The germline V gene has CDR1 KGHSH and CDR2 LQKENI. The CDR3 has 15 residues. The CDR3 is CASSPPRTDNTEAFF. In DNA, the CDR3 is TGTGCCAGCTCACCCCCTAGGACAGATAACACTGAAGCTTTCTTT.

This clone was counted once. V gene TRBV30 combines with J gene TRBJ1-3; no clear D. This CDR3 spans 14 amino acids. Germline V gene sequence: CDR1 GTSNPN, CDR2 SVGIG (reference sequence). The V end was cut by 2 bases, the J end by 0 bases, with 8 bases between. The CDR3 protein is CAWSRSFSGNTIYF. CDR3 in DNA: TGTGCCTGGAGTAGGAGTTTCTCTGGAAACACCATATATTTT.

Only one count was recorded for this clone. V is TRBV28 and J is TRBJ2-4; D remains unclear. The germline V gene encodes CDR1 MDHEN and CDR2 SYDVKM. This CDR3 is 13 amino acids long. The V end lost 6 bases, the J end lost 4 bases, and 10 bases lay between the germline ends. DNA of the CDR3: TGTGCCAGCAGCCCCATCAAAAAAAACATTCAGTACTTC. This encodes CASSPIKKNIQYF.

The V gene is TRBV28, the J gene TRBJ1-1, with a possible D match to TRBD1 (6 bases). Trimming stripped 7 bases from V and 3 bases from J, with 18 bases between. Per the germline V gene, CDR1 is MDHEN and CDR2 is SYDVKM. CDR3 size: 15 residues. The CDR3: CASTLGTMGDTEAFF. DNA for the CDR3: TGTGCCAGCACCCTAGGGACAATGGGGGACACTGAAGCTTTCTTT. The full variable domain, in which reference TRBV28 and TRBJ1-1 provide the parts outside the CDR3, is DVKVTQSSRYLVKRTGEKVFLECVQDMDHENMFWYRQDPGLGLRLIYFSYDVKMKEKGDIPEGYSVSREKKERFSLILESASTNQTSMYLCASTLGTMGDTEAFFGQGTRLTVV.

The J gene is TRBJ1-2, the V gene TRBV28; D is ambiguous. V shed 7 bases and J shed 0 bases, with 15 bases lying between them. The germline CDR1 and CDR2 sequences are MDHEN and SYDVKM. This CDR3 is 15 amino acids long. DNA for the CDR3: TGTGCCAGCATCAATCCCGGGCGGGCTAACTATGGCTACACCTTC. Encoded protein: CASINPGRANYGYTF.

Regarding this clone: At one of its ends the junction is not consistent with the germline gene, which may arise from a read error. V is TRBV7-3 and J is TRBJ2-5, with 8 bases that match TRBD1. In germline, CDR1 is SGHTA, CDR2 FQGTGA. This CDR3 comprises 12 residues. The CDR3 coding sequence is TGTGCCAGCAGCCTTCAGGGGGCGGATTTGCACTTC. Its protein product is CASSLQGADLHF.

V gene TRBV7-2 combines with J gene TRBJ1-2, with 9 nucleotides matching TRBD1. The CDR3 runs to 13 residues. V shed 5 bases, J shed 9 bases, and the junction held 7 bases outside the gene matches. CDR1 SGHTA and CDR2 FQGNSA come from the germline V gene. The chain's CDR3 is CASSPQTGGSYTF. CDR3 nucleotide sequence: TGTGCCAGCAGCCCACAAACAGGGGGCAGCTACACCTTC.

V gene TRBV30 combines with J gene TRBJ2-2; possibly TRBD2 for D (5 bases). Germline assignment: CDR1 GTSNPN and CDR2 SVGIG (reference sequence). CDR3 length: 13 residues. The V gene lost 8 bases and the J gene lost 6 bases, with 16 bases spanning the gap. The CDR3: CARDTAGAGELFF. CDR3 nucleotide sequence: TGTGCCCGAGATACCGCGGGCGCCGGGGAGCTGTTTTTT.

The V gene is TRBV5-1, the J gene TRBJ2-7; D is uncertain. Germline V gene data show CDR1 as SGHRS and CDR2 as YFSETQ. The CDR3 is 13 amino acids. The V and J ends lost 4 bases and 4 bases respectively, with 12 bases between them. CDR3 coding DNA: TGCGCCAGCAGCCCTGGTACTTGGTACGAGCAGTACTTC. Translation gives CASSPGTWYEQYF.

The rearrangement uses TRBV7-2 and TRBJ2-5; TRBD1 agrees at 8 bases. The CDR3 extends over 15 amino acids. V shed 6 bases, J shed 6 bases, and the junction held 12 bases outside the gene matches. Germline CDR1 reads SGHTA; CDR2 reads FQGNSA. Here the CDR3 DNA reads TGTGCCAGCAGTCGAAATAGGCAGGGGGCAAAGACCCAGTACTTC. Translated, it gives CASSRNRQGAKTQYF.

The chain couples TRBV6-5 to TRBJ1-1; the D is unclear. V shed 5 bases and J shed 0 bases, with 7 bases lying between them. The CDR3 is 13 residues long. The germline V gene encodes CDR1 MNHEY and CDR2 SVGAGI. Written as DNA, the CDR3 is TGTGCCAGCAGTACCGGTTTGAACACTGAAGCTTTCTTT. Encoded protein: CASSTGLNTEAFF.

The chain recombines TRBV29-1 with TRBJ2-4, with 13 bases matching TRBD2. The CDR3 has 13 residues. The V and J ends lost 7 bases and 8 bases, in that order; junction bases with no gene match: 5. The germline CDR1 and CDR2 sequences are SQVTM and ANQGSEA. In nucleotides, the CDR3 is TGCAGCGCCCCTGGACTAGCGGGGGACATTCAGTACTTC. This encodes CSAPGLAGDIQYF. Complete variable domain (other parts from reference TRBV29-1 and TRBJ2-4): SAVISQKPSRDICQRGTSLTIQCQVDSQVTMMFWYRQQPGQSLTLIATANQGSEATYESGFVIDKFPISRPNLTFSTLTVSNMSPEDSSIYLCSAPGLAGDIQYFGAGTRLSVL.

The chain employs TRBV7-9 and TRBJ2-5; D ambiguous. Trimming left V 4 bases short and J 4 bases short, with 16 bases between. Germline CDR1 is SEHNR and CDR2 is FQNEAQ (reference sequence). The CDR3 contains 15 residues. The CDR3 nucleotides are TGTGCCAGCAGCTCACCTCGCAGGCTGGGAGAGACCCAGTACTTC. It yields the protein CASSSPRRLGETQYF.

The CDR3 here is CSVELAQYNEQFF. The CDR3 DNA reads as TGCAGCGTTGAACTAGCCCAGTACAATGAGCAGTTCTTC. The V gene is TRBV29-1, the J gene TRBJ2-1; weak D call: TRBD2 (5 bases). Germline loops: CDR1 SQVTM, CDR2 ANQGSEA. The ends were cut back, 2 bases at V and 4 bases at J, with 9 bases in the middle. This CDR3 spans 13 amino acids.

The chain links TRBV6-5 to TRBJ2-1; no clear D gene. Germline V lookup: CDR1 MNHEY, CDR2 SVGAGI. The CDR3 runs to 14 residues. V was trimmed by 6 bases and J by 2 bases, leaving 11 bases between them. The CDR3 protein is CASSPSMAYNEQFF. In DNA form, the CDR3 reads TGTGCCAGCAGCCCCTCTATGGCCTACAATGAGCAGTTCTTC.

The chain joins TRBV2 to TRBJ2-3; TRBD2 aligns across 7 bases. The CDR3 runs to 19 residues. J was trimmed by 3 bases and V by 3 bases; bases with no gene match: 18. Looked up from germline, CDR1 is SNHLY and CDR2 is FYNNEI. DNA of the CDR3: TGTGCCAGCAGTGAGTTAGCGGCGATACGGGGGGAGAGGACAGATACGCAGTATTTT. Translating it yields CASSELAAIRGERTDTQYF.

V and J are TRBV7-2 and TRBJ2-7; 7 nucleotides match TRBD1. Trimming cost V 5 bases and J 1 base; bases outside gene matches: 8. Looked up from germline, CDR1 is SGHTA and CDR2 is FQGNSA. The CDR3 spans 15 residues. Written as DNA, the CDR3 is TGTGCCAGCAGCACGACAGGGATAGGTTCCTACGAGCAGTACTTC. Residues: CASSTTGIGSYEQYF.

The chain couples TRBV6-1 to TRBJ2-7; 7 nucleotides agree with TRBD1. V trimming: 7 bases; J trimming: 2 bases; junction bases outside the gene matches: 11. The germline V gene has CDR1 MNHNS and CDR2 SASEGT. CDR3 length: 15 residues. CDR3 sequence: CASTQRGTAPYEQYF. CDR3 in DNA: TGTGCCAGCACCCAAAGGGGGACAGCACCCTACGAGCAGTACTTC.